This is a list of T cell receptor beta chains from one sample in a study of blood T cell repertoires in COVID-19. Some clones are missing from TCRdb's copy, which holds only in-frame ones; the method was immunoSEQ multiplex PCR. The sample yields tens of thousands of clones, roughly 87% seen once. Material: peripheral blood. The source is a human donor with active COVID-19. The donor label of this sample is uncertain. Each CDR3 is given without its conserved first and last residue.

V: TRBV7-2; CDR3: ASSRSRDLGNSPLH
V: TRBV27; CDR3: ASSFYRGQTQY
V: TRBV6-5; CDR3: ASSYDRQDYEQY
V: TRBV7-2; CDR3: ASSLSGVSGGGVYGYT
V: TRBV10-3; CDR3: AITRGQEWGEQY
V: TRBV2; CDR3: ASSEGVTGTEAF
V: TRBV29-1; CDR3: SVTQGATQPQH
V: TRBV4-2; CDR3: ASSRGGIQPQH
V: TRBV18; CDR3: ASSPTGGYNEQF
V: TRBV4-1; CDR3: ASSQGSGGLPNTEAF
V: TRBV5-6; CDR3: ASSLLSFGYT